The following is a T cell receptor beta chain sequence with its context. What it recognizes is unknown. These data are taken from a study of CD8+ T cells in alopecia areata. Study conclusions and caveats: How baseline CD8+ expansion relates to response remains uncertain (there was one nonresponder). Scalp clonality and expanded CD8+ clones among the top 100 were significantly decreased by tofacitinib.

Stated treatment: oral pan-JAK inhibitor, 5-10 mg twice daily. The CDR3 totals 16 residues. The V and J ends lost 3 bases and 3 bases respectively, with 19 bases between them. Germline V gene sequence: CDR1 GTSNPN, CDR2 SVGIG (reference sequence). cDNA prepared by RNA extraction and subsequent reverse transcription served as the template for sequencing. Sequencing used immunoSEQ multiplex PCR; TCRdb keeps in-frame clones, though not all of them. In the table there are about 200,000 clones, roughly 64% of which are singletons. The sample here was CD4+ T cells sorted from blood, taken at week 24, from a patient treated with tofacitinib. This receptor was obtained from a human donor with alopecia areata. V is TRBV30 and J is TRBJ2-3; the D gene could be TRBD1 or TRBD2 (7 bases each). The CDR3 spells CAWSPRQGGLTDTQYF. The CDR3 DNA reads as TGTGCCTGGAGCCCCCGGCAGGGGGGGCTGACAGATACGCAGTATTTT.